The 16 T cell receptor beta chains in this list originate from one sample, sequenced in a study of T cells in Graves' hyperthyroidism and ophthalmopathy. The investigators amplified TCR beta CDR3 regions from RNA transcripts. With the HTBI primer set, the TCR CDR3 went through a first round of RT-PCR. One entry per CDR3 protein results from TCRdb running MiXCR on the multiplex PCR reads. The sample records around 340,000 distinct CDR3 sequences, roughly 18% being singletons. Sequenced sample: blood. All receptors come from a woman between 45 and 60 years old with Graves' hyperthyroidism.

V gene TRBV6-1 combines with J gene TRBJ1-5; no firm D call. Per germline, CDR1 MNHNS and CDR2 SASEGT. The CDR3 spans 17 residues. V lost 2 bases and J 0 bases, leaving 14 bases between the germline ends. The CDR3 is CASSEKGQIYSNQPQHF. The CDR3 nucleotides are TGTGCCAGCAGTGAAAAGGGCCAGATTTATAGCAATCAGCCCCAGCATTTT.

Ten or more counts support this clonotype. For the CDR3, the DNA is TGTGCCAGCAGCTTAGTTGTCCGGGCGCTTGGCTACACCTTC. The encoded protein is CASSLVVRALGYTF. The chain combines TRBV7-9 with TRBJ1-2; D is unresolved. V lost 1 base to trimming and J lost 7 bases, with 13 bases between them. Germline loops: CDR1 SEHNR, CDR2 FQNEAQ (reference sequence). CDR3 length: 14 residues. The full variable domain, with the rest looked up from reference TRBV7-9 and TRBJ1-2, is DTGVSQNPRHKITKRGQNVTFRCDPISEHNRLYWYRQTLGQGPEFLTYFQNEAQLEKSRLLSDRFSAERPKGSFSTLEIQRTEQGDSAMYLCASSLVVRALGYTFGSGTRLTVV.

This clonotype was found many times. The chain uses TRBV3-1 and TRBJ2-2; 8 bases fit TRBD1. Germline assignment: CDR1 LGHDT and CDR2 YNNKEL (reference sequence). The V and J ends lost 4 bases and 6 bases, in that order; junction bases with no gene match: 7. This CDR3 is built from 15 residues. In DNA form, the CDR3 reads TGTGCCAGCAGCCCACGGGACAGGAGGGCCGGGGAGCTGTTTTTT. It specifies CASSPRDRRAGELFF.

This clonotype has just a few counts. CDR3 residues: CASSPRRSPYGEKLFF. The CDR3 DNA sequence: TGTGCCAGCAGCCCGAGGAGAAGTCCGTATGGGGAAAAACTGTTTTTT. The J gene is TRBJ1-4, the V gene TRBV7-9; the D is unclear. Between the trimmed V and J ends, which lost 5 bases and 8 bases, there was a span of 21 bases. Germline values: CDR1 SEHNR, CDR2 FQNEAQ (reference sequence). The CDR3 contains 16 residues.

V usage is TRBV20-1 and J usage is TRBJ2-7, with 7 positions matching TRBD1. The J segment lost 5 bases and the V segment lost 0 bases, leaving 10 bases of the junction unmatched. The CDR3 has 15 residues. Germline assignment: CDR1 DFQATT and CDR2 SNEGSKA (reference sequence). The CDR3 sequence is CSARDRQQGSNEQYF. The CDR3 nucleotides read TGCAGTGCTAGAGATCGGCAACAGGGGAGCAACGAGCAGTACTTC.

This clonotype has a count of ten or more. V usage is TRBV2 and J usage is TRBJ1-5; D is perhaps TRBD1 (6 bases). Trimming removed 6 bases from V and 3 bases from J, with 15 bases in between. The CDR3 runs 15 residues. The germline CDR1 and CDR2 sequences are SNHLY and FYNNEI. This CDR3 is CASRGTRADNQPQHF. The CDR3 DNA sequence: TGTGCCAGCAGGGGGACAAGGGCAGACAATCAGCCCCAGCATTTT.

This clonotype has at least ten counts. V is TRBV12-3 or TRBV12-4 and J is TRBJ1-5; D remains unclear. V was shortened by 2 bases and J by 0 bases, with 14 bases between the two germline ends. The CDR3 covers 17 residues. CDR3 amino acids: CASSLRLEQYSNQPQHF. The CDR3 DNA is TGTGCCAGCAGTTTAAGGCTGGAACAGTATAGCAATCAGCCCCAGCATTTT.

The sample holds one count of this clonotype. The CDR3 DNA reads as TGTGCCAGCAGTTTAAGGGACAGGGTCGGCTACACCTTC. It translates to CASSLRDRVGYTF. The V gene is TRBV28, the J gene TRBJ1-2, with 9 nucleotides matching TRBD1. The germline gives CDR1 MDHEN, CDR2 SYDVKM. The junction had 3 bases not matched to a gene; V was cut back by 2 bases and J by 8 bases. This CDR3 region has 13 residues.

This clonotype was seen many times. The chain employs TRBV3-1 and TRBJ2-1; 10 bases are a match to TRBD2. CDR1 is LGHDT and CDR2 is YNNKEL in the germline V gene (reference sequence). The CDR3 covers 15 residues. V shed 4 bases and J 9 bases; nucleotides not matched to a gene: 9. The CDR3 loop reads CASSLAGGSSTEQFF. The CDR3 bases are TGTGCCAGCAGCCTAGCGGGAGGATCGTCCACTGAGCAGTTCTTC.

This clonotype appeared a few times. The gene calls are TRBV7-2 and TRBJ2-1; TRBD1 matches at 7 bases. J lost 10 bases, V lost 4 bases, and 4 bases had no gene match. The CDR3 loop spans 12 amino acids. CDR1 is SGHTA, CDR2 FQGNSA, per germline. CDR3 nucleotides: TGTGCCAGCAGCTCTTCCAGGGGGGAGCAGTTCTTC. Its protein is CASSSSRGEQFF.

The rearrangement joins TRBV9 to TRBJ1-3; D is perhaps TRBD1 (5 bases). V dropped 4 bases and J dropped 8 bases, with 22 bases sitting between them. The CDR3 extends over 16 amino acids. Germline CDR1 SGDLS, CDR2 YYNGEE. In nucleotides, the CDR3 is TGTGCCAGCAGCACCTCCCCGGGACTCCCGGAAGACACCATATATTTT. This gives the protein CASSTSPGLPEDTIYF. Supplemented by reference TRBV9 and TRBJ1-3, the full variable domain reads DSGVTQTPKHLITATGQRVTLRCSPRSGDLSVYWYQQSLDQGLQFLIQYYNGEERAKGNILERFSAQQFPDLHSELNLSSLELGDSALYFCASSTSPGLPEDTIYFGEGSWLTVV.

The rearrangement uses TRBV7-9 and TRBJ2-7; D not resolved. Germline-derived CDR1 and CDR2 are SEHNR and FQNEAQ (reference sequence). The length of the CDR3 is 14 residues. V shed 8 bases and J shed 1 base, with 15 bases lying between them. CDR3 in DNA: TGTGCCAGCGGCATGAGAGGCCTTTCCTACGAGCAGTACGTC. It translates to CASGMRGLSYEQYV.

The chain recombines TRBV7-2 with TRBJ2-3; perhaps TRBD1 as D (6 bases). The V end was cut by 4 bases, the J end by 2 bases, with 13 bases between. CDR3 length equals 15 residues. The V gene's germline CDR1 is SGHTA and CDR2 FQGNSA. The CDR3 sequence is CASSSRGPFTDTQYF. The CDR3, as DNA: TGTGCCAGCAGCTCCAGGGGACCCTTCACAGATACGCAGTATTTT.

The chain is built from TRBV6-6 and TRBJ2-1; weak D call: TRBD2 (5 bases). V gave up 0 bases and J gave up 2 bases, with 11 bases separating them. Germline CDR1 reads MNHNY; CDR2 reads SVGAGI (reference sequence). The CDR3 is 16 amino acids. The DNA of the CDR3 is TGTGCCAGCAGTTACTCCACTGCGGGCCCCTACAATGAGCAGTTCTTC. It specifies CASSYSTAGPYNEQFF.

The CDR3 sequence: CASSPGMQETQYF. As DNA, the CDR3 is TGTGCCAGCAGCCCAGGGATGCAAGAGACCCAGTACTTC. The genes are TRBV7-2 and TRBJ2-5; tentative D call: TRBD1 (5 bases). V dropped 5 bases and J dropped 2 bases, with 9 bases sitting between them. The CDR3 is 13 amino acids. The germline CDR1 and CDR2 sequences are SGHTA and FQGNSA.

This clonotype came up many times. The V call is TRBV6-1, the J call TRBJ2-7, with 8 nucleotides matching TRBD1. CDR1 MNHNS and CDR2 SASEGT come from the germline V gene. CDR3 length equals 14 residues. V trimming: 6 bases; J trimming: 2 bases; junction bases outside the gene matches: 6. In nucleotides, the CDR3 is TGTGCCAGCAGACGCACGGGACAGGCCTACGAGCAGTACTTC. Translated, it gives CASRRTGQAYEQYF.